The table lists the clone carrying this T cell receptor beta chain with many counts. Both iRepertoire HTBI primers and Arm-PCR of CDR3 regions were used to build the TCR beta libraries. TCRdb used MiXCR to reprocess the multiplex PCR reads, holding one entry per CDR3 protein. Of 300,000 to 400,000 distinct CDR3 sequences detected, around 17% appear once; the ten largest clones hold roughly 30%. The time point: newly diagnosed GD, antithyroid drugs for less than 3 months. The TCR library was made from RNA extracted from PBMCs. The CDR3 spans 14 residues. Germline-derived CDR1 and CDR2 are GTSNPN and SVGIG (reference sequence). V was shortened by 3 bases and J by 7 bases, with 16 bases between the two germline ends. The sample originates from a study of regulatory T cells in long-lasting Graves disease. Separately, the same data were catalogued under a study of T cells in Graves' hyperthyroidism and ophthalmopathy.

This receptor was identified in a man aged 35 to 55 with Graves disease. The source was peripheral blood mononuclear cells (PBMCs), collected at new diagnosis, from a patient treated with antithyroid drugs. The chain carries TRBV30 and TRBJ1-5; possible D gene TRBD1, 5 bases. The CDR3 loop reads CAWSSVGGSQPQHF. The CDR3 DNA reads TGTGCCTGGAGCTCGGTGGGGGGAAGCCAGCCCCAGCATTTT.